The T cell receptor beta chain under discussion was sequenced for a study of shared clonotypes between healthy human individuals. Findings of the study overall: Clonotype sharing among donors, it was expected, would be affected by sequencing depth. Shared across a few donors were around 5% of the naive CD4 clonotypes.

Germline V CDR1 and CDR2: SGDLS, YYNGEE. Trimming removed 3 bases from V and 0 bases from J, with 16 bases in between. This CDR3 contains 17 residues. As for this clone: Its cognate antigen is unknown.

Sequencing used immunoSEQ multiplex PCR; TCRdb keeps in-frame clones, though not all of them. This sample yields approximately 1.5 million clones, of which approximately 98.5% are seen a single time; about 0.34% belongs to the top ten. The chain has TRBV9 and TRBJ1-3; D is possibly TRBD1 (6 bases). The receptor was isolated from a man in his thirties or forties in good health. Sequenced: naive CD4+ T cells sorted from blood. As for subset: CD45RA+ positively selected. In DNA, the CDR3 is TGTGCCAGCAGCGCCTCCGGGACACTAAGCTCTGGAAACACCATATATTTT. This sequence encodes CASSASGTLSSGNTIYF.